The sample holds a few counts of the clone carrying this TCR beta chain. These donors were members of the roughly 120-subject validation cohort, a group separate from the approximately 670-subject first cohort. V gave up 5 bases and J gave up 1 base; unmatched junction bases: 1. Germline CDR1 reads SGHVS; CDR2 reads FNYEAQ. The CDR3 contains 13 residues. Repertoires were generated with immunoSEQ multiplex PCR, while TCRdb's copy carries only in-frame clones and drops some. The top ten clones hold 6.5% to 8.5% of a sample with more than 130,000 clones, 88% of them seen once. This sample is drawn from a study of cytomegalovirus exposure and HLA in healthy donors.

The sample consisted of PBMCs. This chain uses TRBV7-6 with TRBJ2-5, with TRBD1 matching over 7 bases. The clonotype was recovered from a young woman in good health and CMV-seropositive. CDR3 residues: CASSPGGQETQYF. The CDR3 nucleotides read TGTGCCAGCAGCCCAGGGGGCCAAGAGACCCAGTACTTC.